The source of this TCR beta chain is a study of identical twins. Overall study results and limits: The authors noted that invariant MAIT and iNKT cells could partly confound zero-insertion analyses. Low generation-probability sequences were in excess among twin-shared out-of-frame alpha sequences.

In every case, the donor was a healthy Caucasian. Germline CDR1 is SGHDN and CDR2 is FVKESK. The CDR3 spans 15 residues. V was pared by 0 bases and J by 7 bases, with 13 bases between. Each CDR3 protein gets one entry after TCRdb re-called the 5' RACE reads with MiXCR. The repertoire holds around 370,000 distinct CDR3 sequences, with 8.5% to 10% as singletons. Comments on this clonotype: The target antigen is unknown.

V usage is TRBV14 and J usage is TRBJ2-1; D is unclear. This TCR was recovered from a woman in her 50s in good health. The sequencing input was naive T cells sorted from blood. This CDR3 reads CASSQDRFRLNEQFF. The CDR3 region has the DNA TGTGCCAGCAGCCAAGATAGGTTCAGGTTGAATGAGCAGTTCTTC.